This T cell receptor (beta chain) was recorded in a study of shared clonotypes between healthy human individuals. Study-wide context: Used for every donor were three CD4 naive, three CD4 memory, two CD8 naive and one CD8 memory plate.

Study outcomes and limitations: For naive CD4 cells, roughly 5% of clonotypes were shared across a few donors.

CDR1 is DFQATT and CDR2 is SNEGSKA in the germline V gene (reference sequence). The CDR3 totals 11 residues. The V gene end was trimmed by 7 bases and the J gene end by 8 bases; junction bases not matched to a gene: 5. Assay used: immunoSEQ multiplex PCR; TCRdb lists only in-frame clones, some missing. The repertoire consists of 2 million to 2.5 million clones, with 93% occurring once and the leading ten covering 0.39%. A remark on this clone: Its target is not known.

The V gene is TRBV20-1, the J gene TRBJ2-1; 7 nucleotides align to TRBD2. The source material was naive CD4+ T cells from PBMCs. Subset reported: CD45RA+ positively selected. The sequence was obtained from a man younger than 35 in good health. Some clones in this sample may be carry-over from other donors' samples. The CDR3 DNA is TGCAGTGGGGGGGGACCCGATGAGCAGTTCTTC. Amino acids: CSGGGPDEQFF.